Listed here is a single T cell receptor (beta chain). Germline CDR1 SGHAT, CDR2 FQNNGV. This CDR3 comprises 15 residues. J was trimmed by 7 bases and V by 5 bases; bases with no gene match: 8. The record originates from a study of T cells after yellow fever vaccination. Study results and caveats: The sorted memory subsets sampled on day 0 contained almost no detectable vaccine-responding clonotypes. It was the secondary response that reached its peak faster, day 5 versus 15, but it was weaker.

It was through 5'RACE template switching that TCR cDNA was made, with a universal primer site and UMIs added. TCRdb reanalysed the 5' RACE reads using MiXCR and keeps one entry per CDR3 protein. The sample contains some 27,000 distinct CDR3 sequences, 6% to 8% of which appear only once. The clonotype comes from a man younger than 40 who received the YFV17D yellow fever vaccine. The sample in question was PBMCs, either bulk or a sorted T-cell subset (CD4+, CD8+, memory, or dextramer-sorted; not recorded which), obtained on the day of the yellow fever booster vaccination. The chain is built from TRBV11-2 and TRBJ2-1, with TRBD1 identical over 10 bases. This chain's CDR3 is CASSLGQGKRNEQFF. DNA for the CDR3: TGTGCCAGCAGCCTGGGACAGGGGAAGAGGAATGAGCAGTTCTTC. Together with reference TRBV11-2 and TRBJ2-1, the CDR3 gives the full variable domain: EAGVAQSPRYKIIEKRQSVAFWCNPISGHATLYWYQQILGQGPKLLIQFQNNGVVDDSQLPKDRFSAERLKGVDSTLKIQPAKLEDSAVYLCASSLGQGKRNEQFFGPGTRLTVL.